The next 10 T cell receptor beta chains were all read from a single sample in a study of blood T cell repertoires in COVID-19. Assay used: immunoSEQ multiplex PCR; TCRdb lists only in-frame clones, some missing. The sample comprises approximately 390,000 clones, 90% of which are singletons, and about 6.5% rests with the top ten. Sequencing was carried out using peripheral blood. These receptors originate from a man in his late teens or twenties with active or convalescent COVID-19.

The chain links TRBV9 to TRBJ2-1; 7 bases align to TRBD1. The CDR3 has 14 amino acids. Trimming removed 2 bases from V and 4 bases from J; junction bases left unmatched: 3. The germline V gene has CDR1 SGDLS and CDR2 YYNGEE. The CDR3 DNA follows: TGTGCCAGCAGCGTTTGGACAGGATACAATGAGCAGTTCTTC. Protein product: CASSVWTGYNEQFF. Together with reference TRBV9 and TRBJ2-1, the CDR3 gives the full variable domain: DSGVTQTPKHLITATGQRVTLRCSPRSGDLSVYWYQQSLDQGLQFLIQYYNGEERAKGNILERFSAQQFPDLHSELNLSSLELGDSALYFCASSVWTGYNEQFFGPGTRLTVL.

The rearrangement links TRBV27 to TRBJ2-7, with D possibly being TRBD1 (5 bases). V shed 4 bases and J shed 7 bases, with 20 bases lying between them. The V gene's germline CDR1 is MNHEY and CDR2 SMNVEV (reference sequence). CDR3 length equals 15 residues. This CDR3 reads CASSSLTGRKGEQYF. The CDR3 DNA is TGTGCCAGCAGTTCCCTGACGGGCAGGAAGGGGGAGCAGTACTTC.

This clone was counted once. The rearrangement uses TRBV4-1 and TRBJ1-1, with unresolved D. The germline V gene encodes CDR1 MGHRA and CDR2 YSYEKL. The CDR3 runs to 14 residues. Trimming removed 1 base from V and 1 base from J, with 7 bases in between. CDR3 amino acids: CASSQVEGNTEAFF. For the CDR3, the DNA is TGCGCCAGCAGCCAAGTGGAGGGGAACACTGAAGCTTTCTTT.

The rearrangement links TRBV6-5 to TRBJ2-7, with D unclear. In germline, CDR1 is MNHEY, CDR2 SVGAGI. The CDR3 has 13 amino acids. Deletions cut 0 bases from V and 4 bases from J, with 7 bases between. CDR3 nucleotides: TGTGCCAGCAGTTACTCGAACCAGTACGAGCAGTACTTC. Protein: CASSYSNQYEQYF.

J is TRBJ2-7 and V is TRBV27; TRBD1 matches 9 bases. Trimming removed 5 bases from V and 7 bases from J; junction bases left unmatched: 9. The CDR3 has 14 residues. Germline CDR1 and CDR2: MNHEY and SMNVEV (reference sequence). The CDR3 sequence is CASSPSGTGYEQYF. The CDR3 DNA reads as TGTGCCAGCAGTCCCTCGGGGACAGGGTATGAGCAGTACTTC.

The V and J genes are TRBV15 and TRBJ2-7, with 8 bases fitting TRBD1. The CDR3 runs 15 residues. Germline V gene lookup returns CDR1 LNHNV and CDR2 YYDKDF (reference sequence). With V trimmed by 1 base and J by 3 bases, 5 bases remained unmatched. CDR3 DNA: TGTGCCACCAGCAGAGCCGGACAGGGTTACTACGAGCAGTACTTC. Its protein is CATSRAGQGYYEQYF.

This clone was detected once. J is TRBJ1-5 and V is TRBV10-1; tentative D call: TRBD1 (6 bases). CDR3 length: 19 amino acids. Germline V CDR1 and CDR2: WNHNN, SYGVQD (reference sequence). Trimming shortened V by 7 bases and J by 0 bases, and 25 bases separated the two germline ends. The CDR3 DNA reads TGCGCCAGCATCCCGGGGGGCAGGGGACCGGAGTATAGCAATCAGCCCCAGCATTTT. Protein product: CASIPGGRGPEYSNQPQHF.

This chain joins TRBV19 and TRBJ2-1; D might be TRBD1 (5 bases). The CDR3 consists of 14 residues. Germline loops: CDR1 LNHDA, CDR2 SQIVND (reference sequence). V was shortened by 1 base and J by 5 bases, with 9 bases between the two germline ends. CDR3: CASSIGQGNNEQFF. CDR3 nucleotides: TGTGCCAGTAGTATAGGGCAGGGAAACAATGAGCAGTTCTTC.

In this sample, this clone turned up once. This chain uses TRBV11-2 with TRBJ2-1; possible D gene TRBD2, 6 bases. CDR3 length: 13 residues. The germline gives CDR1 SGHAT, CDR2 FQNNGV. V lost 8 bases and J lost 6, with 14 bases in between. CDR3 loop: CASARDGGNEQFF. DNA of the CDR3: TGTGCCAGCGCCCGGGACGGGGGCAATGAGCAGTTCTTC.

This clone occurred once. The CDR3 bases are TGCGCCAGCAGAGACATACAAGGAAGGTCACCCCTCCACTTT. As protein: CASRDIQGRSPLHF. The rearrangement links TRBV5-1 to TRBJ1-6; D gene unclear. Trimming cost V 5 bases and J 10 bases, with 16 bases left between them. The CDR3 is made up of 14 amino acids. Germline V gene data show CDR1 as SGHRS and CDR2 as YFSETQ.